The following is a T cell receptor (beta chain) sequence with its context. Its target is unknown. The data were taken from a study of T cell responses to AZD1222 COVID-19 vaccine. The overall study: Recipients boosted at about 4 weeks or about 12 weeks are pooled.

The protocol was immunoSEQ multiplex PCR, while the TCRdb copy is restricted to in-frame clones and leaves out a portion. Of roughly 140,000 clones listed, around nine tenths were seen once; the top ten hold 1.5% to 2%. Germline CDR1 is SNHLY and CDR2 is FYNNEI. V was cut by 5 bases and J by 5 bases, with 12 bases left in between. The CDR3 loop spans 13 amino acids. Study results and limitations: Spike was spanned by vaccine-associated CD4 TCRs, with dominance at 160-218 and 743-854. Donors were largely white British and mainly female; clonal diversity was possibly underestimated. The breadth and depth of Spike-specific TCRs increased once two AZD1222 doses had been given.

The starting material was peripheral blood, obtained on day 0 of AZD1222 vaccination. The V gene is TRBV2, the J gene TRBJ2-5; perhaps TRBD1 as D (6 bases). The sequence was collected from an adult in good health. The CDR3 protein is CASSLDSEETQYF. Here the CDR3 DNA reads TGTGCCAGCAGTCTGGACAGCGAGGAGACCCAGTACTTC.